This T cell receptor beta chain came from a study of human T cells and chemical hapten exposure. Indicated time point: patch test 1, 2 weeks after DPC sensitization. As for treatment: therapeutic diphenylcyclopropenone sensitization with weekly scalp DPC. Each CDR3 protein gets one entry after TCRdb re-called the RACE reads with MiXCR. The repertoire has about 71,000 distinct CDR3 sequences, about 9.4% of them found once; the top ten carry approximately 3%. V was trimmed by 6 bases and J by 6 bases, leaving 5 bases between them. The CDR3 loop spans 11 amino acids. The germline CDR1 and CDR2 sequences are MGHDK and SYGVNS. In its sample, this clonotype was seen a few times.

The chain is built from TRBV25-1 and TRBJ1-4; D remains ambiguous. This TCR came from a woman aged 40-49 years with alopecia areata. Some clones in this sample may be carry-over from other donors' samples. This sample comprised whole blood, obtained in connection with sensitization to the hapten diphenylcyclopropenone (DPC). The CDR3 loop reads CASRWDEKLFF. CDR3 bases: TGTGCCAGCAGATGGGATGAAAAACTGTTTTTT.